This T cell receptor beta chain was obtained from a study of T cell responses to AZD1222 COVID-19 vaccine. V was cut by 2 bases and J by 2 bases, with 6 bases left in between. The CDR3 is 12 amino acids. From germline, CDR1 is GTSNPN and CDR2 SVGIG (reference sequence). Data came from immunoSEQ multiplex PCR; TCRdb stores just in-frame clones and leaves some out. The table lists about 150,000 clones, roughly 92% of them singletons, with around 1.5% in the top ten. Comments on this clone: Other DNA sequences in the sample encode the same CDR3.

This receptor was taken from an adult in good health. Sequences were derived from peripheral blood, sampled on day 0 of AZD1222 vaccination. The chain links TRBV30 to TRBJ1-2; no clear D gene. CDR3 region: CAWSLGNYGYTF. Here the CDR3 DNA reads TGTGCCTGGAGTTTAGGCAACTATGGCTACACCTTC. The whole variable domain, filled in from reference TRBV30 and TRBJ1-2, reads SQTIHQWPATLVQPVGSPLSLECTVEGTSNPNLYWYRQAAGRGLQLLFYSVGIGQISSEVPQNLSASRPQDRQFILSSKKLLLSDSGFYLCAWSLGNYGYTFGSGTRLTVV.